Listed below are T cell receptor beta chains from one sample, sequenced in a study of metastatic and nonmetastatic thyroid tumors. TCRdb re-called the PCR reads through MiXCR. Among about 23,000 clones listed, approximately 19% were seen once. The specimen sequenced was blood. All receptors come from a male donor with papillary thyroid cancer or a benign thyroid nodule (not recorded which). Some clones in this sample may be carry-over from other donors' samples. CDR3s include the opening cysteine and the closing phenylalanine or tryptophan. D genes are given only for firm matches. Rows give clone size only sometimes, using once, few, many, or a class for an expanded clone.

abundance	v_gene	d_gene	j_gene	CDR3nt	CDR3aa
many	TRBV3-1	.	TRBJ1-6	TGTGCCAGCAGCTGGACAGACAATAATTCACCCCTCCACTTT	CASSWTDNNSPLHF
many	TRBV5-6	TRBD1	TRBJ1-2	TGTGCCAGCAGCCAACAGGGGTTTAGCTATGGCTACACCTTC	CASSQQGFSYGYTF
.	TRBV5-4	.	TRBJ2-7	TGTGCCAGCGCCACCGGTGACAGGAGCTCCTACGAGCAGTACTTC	CASATGDRSSYEQYF
medium-sized	TRBV27	.	TRBJ2-1	TGTGCCACCTTGGGCGTTTGGGGTGAGCAGTTCTTC	CATLGVWGEQFF
medium-sized	TRBV27	TRBD1	TRBJ2-7	TGTGCCAGCAGTCGGACAGGGGTAGGAATGTACTTC	CASSRTGVGMYF
.	TRBV6-1	.	TRBJ1-4	TGTGCCAGCAAAGCGGTACCTAATGAAAAACTGTTTTTT	CASKAVPNEKLFF
many	TRBV4-1	TRBD1	TRBJ1-4	TGCGCCAGCAGCCAAGGGCCCGACAGGGACGATGAAAAACTGTTTTTT	CASSQGPDRDDEKLFF
many	TRBV30	.	TRBJ1-6	TGTGCCTGGAGTCCGGGGCAGGGGAATTCACCCCTCCACTTT	CAWSPGQGNSPLHF
many	TRBV29-1	.	TRBJ1-2	TGCAGCGTTGAGACAAACTTTATCATTGGACCGGCGAAAGCTAACTATGGCTACACCTTC	CSVETNFIIGPAKANYGYTF
many	TRBV9	.	TRBJ1-2	TGTGCCAGCAGGCGGGGGGCGGACTATGGCTACACCTTC	CASRRGADYGYTF
medium-sized	TRBV27	.	TRBJ2-7	TGTGCCAGCAGTTTTACGCGTACTTACGAGCAGTACTTC	CASSFTRTYEQYF
many	TRBV9	.	TRBJ1-2	TGTGCCAGCAGCGTAGACGGCAGCTTGAACTATGGCTACACCTTC	CASSVDGSLNYGYTF
.	TRBV6-1	.	TRBJ2-6	TGTGCCAGCAGGCCGGGGACATACTCTGGGGCCAACGTCCCGATTTTC	CASRPGTYSGANVPIF
many	TRBV9	.	TRBJ1-5	TGTGCCAGCAGCGTAGAGGACACCCTAATGCCCCAGCATTTT	CASSVEDTLMPQHF
.	TRBV6-2/TRBV6-3	TRBD1	TRBJ1-4	TGTGCCAGCGAGGGGGCATCGGGGGCTGAAAAACTGTTTTTT	CASEGASGAEKLFF
many	TRBV6-1	.	TRBJ2-5	TGTGCCAGCAGCCGGGAGTCGGAGACCCAGTACTTC	CASSRESETQYF
few	TRBV6-2/TRBV6-3	TRBD1	TRBJ1-2	TGTGCCAGCAGTTACCGCGACAGGGGACGCAATGGCTACACCTTC	CASSYRDRGRNGYTF
medium-sized	TRBV6-5	.	TRBJ1-2	TGTGCCAGCAGTTACTCCCCGATCCCGGGCAGGAACTATGGCTACACCTTC	CASSYSPIPGRNYGYTF
.	TRBV4-2	.	TRBJ2-1	TGTGCCAGCATCGCGACTAGCAATGAGCAGTTCTTC	CASIATSNEQFF
.	TRBV2	.	TRBJ1-1	TGTGCCAGCAGTGAAACGTTGGGGGGCTTAAAGAACACTGAAGCTTTCTTT	CASSETLGGLKNTEAFF
.	TRBV28	.	TRBJ2-7	TGTGCCAGCAGGACGGACGATGTCCTCTACGAGCAGTACTTC	CASRTDDVLYEQYF
medium-sized	TRBV28	.	TRBJ2-7	TGTGCCAGCAGGGCCGGGACGGCCCCCTACGAGCAGTACTTC	CASRAGTAPYEQYF
many	TRBV7-8	.	TRBJ1-5	TGTGCCAGCAGCTTAGGGCTGGGCAGCAATCAGCCCCAGCATTTT	CASSLGLGSNQPQHF
few	TRBV6-1	.	TRBJ2-5	TGTGCCAGCATCCGTCCAGGGTCTATCCGGGAGACCCAGTACTTC	CASIRPGSIRETQYF
.	TRBV19	.	TRBJ2-7	TGTGCCACTCGTATACGCGAGAGCTCCTACGAGCAGTACTTC	CATRIRESSYEQYF
few	TRBV6-2/TRBV6-3	TRBD1	TRBJ2-7	TGTGCCAGCAGTTACGGGGCAGGGGGCAAGAAATACGAGCAGTACTTC	CASSYGAGGKKYEQYF
medium-sized	TRBV27	TRBD1	TRBJ1-2	TGTGCCAGCAGCCCCGGGACAGGGAAGAGCTACACCTTC	CASSPGTGKSYTF
few	TRBV6-1	.	TRBJ2-7	TGTGCCAGCAGTGAAAAGGGTTACGAGCAGTACTTC	CASSEKGYEQYF
.	TRBV6-2/TRBV6-3	.	TRBJ2-1	TGTGCCAGCAGTTACTCTACCGGGAGATCCAACAATGAGCAGTTCTTC	CASSYSTGRSNNEQFF
few	TRBV27	.	TRBJ2-3	TGTGCCAGCATCCAACTATCGGCGGGGACAGATACGCAGTATTTT	CASIQLSAGTDTQYF
many	TRBV9	TRBD1	TRBJ2-6	TGTGCCAGCAGCGTAGAACGGACAGGGGGTTACTCTGGGGCCAACGTCCTGACTTTC	CASSVERTGGYSGANVLTF
.	TRBV7-9	TRBD1	TRBJ1-4	TGTGCCAGCAGCCCCCGGGACAGGGCTGACGAAAAACTGTTTTTT	CASSPRDRADEKLFF
many	TRBV6-1	.	TRBJ2-5	TGTGCCAGCAGTTTTGGACTACCTCAAGAGACCCAGTACTTC	CASSFGLPQETQYF
many	TRBV6-4	.	TRBJ2-7	TGTGCCAGCAGACTACGGGGAAAGGGGTCCTACGAGCAGTACTTC	CASRLRGKGSYEQYF
many	TRBV7-2	.	TRBJ2-2	TGTGCCAGCAGCGCTAGGGGTCCTAGTGCCGGGGAGCTGTTTTTT	CASSARGPSAGELFF
.	TRBV7-2	.	TRBJ2-7	TGTGCCAGCAGCCCGGGCCCCGAGCAGTACTTC	CASSPGPEQYF
.	TRBV6-1	.	TRBJ1-6	TGTGCCACCGGGCAGGGAGCATCTTCACCCCTCCACTTT	CATGQGASSPLHF